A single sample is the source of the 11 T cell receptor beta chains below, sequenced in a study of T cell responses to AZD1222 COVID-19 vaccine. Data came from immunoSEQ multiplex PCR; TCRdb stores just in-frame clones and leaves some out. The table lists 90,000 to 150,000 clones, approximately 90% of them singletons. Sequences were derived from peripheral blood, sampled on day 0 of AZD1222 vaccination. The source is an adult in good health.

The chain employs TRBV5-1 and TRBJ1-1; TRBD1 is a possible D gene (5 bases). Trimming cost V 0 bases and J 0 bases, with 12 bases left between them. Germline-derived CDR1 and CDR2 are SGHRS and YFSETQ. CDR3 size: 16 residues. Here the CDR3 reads CASSLVAGFVNTEAFF. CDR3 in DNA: TGCGCCAGCAGCTTGGTTGCAGGGTTTGTGAACACTGAAGCTTTCTTT.

The CDR3 spells CASSLNRGGNTIYF. The CDR3 bases are TGTGCCAGCAGCCTAAACCGAGGGGGAAACACCATATATTTT. The V and J genes are TRBV9 and TRBJ1-3; D is unresolved. The germline V gene encodes CDR1 SGDLS and CDR2 YYNGEE. V was pared by 4 bases and J by 4 bases, with 12 bases between. CDR3 length equals 14 residues.

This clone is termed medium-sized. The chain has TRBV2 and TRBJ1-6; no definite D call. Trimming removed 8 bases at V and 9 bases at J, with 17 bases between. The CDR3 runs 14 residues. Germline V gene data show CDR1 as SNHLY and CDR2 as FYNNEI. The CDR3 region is CASHLAVNRSPLHF. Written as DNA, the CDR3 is TGTGCCAGCCACCTTGCGGTAAATCGTTCACCCCTCCACTTT.

DNA of the CDR3: TGTGCCACCAGCAAGCCAGGGGGCTCTGGAAACACCATATATTTT. Residues: CATSKPGGSGNTIYF. The chain links TRBV15 to TRBJ1-3, with TRBD1 matching 7 bases. The J segment lost 0 bases and the V segment lost 4 bases, leaving 3 bases of the junction unmatched. The germline CDR1 and CDR2 sequences are LNHNV and YYDKDF (reference sequence). This CDR3 is built from 15 residues.

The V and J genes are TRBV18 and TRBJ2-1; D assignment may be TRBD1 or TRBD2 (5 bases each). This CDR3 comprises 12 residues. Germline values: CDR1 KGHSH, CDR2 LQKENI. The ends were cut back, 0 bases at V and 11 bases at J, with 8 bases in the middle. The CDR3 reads CASSPPGDQQFF. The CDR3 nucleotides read TGTGCCAGCTCACCACCTGGGGACCAGCAGTTCTTC.

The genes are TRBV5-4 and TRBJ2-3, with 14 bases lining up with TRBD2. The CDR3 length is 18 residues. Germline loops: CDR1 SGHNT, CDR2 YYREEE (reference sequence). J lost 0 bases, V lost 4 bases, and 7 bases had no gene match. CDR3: CASSPGTSGGSSTDTQYF. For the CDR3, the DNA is TGTGCCAGCAGCCCAGGGACTAGCGGGGGCAGTAGCACAGATACGCAGTATTTT.

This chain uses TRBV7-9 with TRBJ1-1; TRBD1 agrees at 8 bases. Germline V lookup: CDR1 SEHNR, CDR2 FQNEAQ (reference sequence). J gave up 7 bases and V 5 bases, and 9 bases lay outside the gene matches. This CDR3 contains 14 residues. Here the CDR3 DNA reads TGTGCCAGCAGCCTCCAGGGGGCGCGTAGTGAAGCTTTCTTT. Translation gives CASSLQGARSEAFF.

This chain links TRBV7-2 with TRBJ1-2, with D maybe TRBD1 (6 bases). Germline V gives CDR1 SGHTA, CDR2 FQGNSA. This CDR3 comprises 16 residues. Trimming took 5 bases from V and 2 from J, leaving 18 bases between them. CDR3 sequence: CASSPWVRGRNYGYTF. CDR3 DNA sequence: TGTGCCAGCAGCCCCTGGGTCAGGGGCAGAAACTATGGCTACACCTTC. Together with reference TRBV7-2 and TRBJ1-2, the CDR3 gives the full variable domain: GAGVSQSPSNKVTEKGKDVELRCDPISGHTALYWYRQSLGQGLEFLIYFQGNSAPDKSGLPSDRFSAERTGGSVSTLTIQRTQQEDSAVYLCASSPWVRGRNYGYTFGSGTRLTVV.

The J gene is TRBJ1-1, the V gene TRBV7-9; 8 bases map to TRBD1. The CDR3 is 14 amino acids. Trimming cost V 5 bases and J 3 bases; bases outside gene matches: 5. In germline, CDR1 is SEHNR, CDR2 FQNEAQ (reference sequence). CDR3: CASSPRGRDTEAFF. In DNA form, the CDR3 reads TGTGCCAGCAGCCCCAGGGGGCGAGACACTGAAGCTTTCTTT. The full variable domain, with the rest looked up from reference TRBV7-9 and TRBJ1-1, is DTGVSQNPRHKITKRGQNVTFRCDPISEHNRLYWYRQTLGQGPEFLTYFQNEAQLEKSRLLSDRFSAERPKGSFSTLEIQRTEQGDSAMYLCASSPRGRDTEAFFGQGTRLTVV.

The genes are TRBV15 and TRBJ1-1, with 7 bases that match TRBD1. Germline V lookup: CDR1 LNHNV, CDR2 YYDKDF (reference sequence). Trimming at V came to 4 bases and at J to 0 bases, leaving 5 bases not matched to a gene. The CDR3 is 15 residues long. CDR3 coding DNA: TGTGCCACCAGCAATTACGGGACAGTGAACACTGAAGCTTTCTTT. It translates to CATSNYGTVNTEAFF.

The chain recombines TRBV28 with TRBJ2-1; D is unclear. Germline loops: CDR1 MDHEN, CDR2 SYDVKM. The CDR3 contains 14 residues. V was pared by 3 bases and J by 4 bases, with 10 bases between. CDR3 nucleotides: TGTGCCAGCAGTTTTTCGCAGGCTTACAATGAGCAGTTCTTC. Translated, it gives CASSFSQAYNEQFF. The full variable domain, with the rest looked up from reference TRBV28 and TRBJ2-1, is DVKVTQSSRYLVKRTGEKVFLECVQDMDHENMFWYRQDPGLGLRLIYFSYDVKMKEKGDIPEGYSVSREKKERFSLILESASTNQTSMYLCASSFSQAYNEQFFGPGTRLTVL.